One sample yielded the 25 T cell receptor beta chains listed below, sequenced in a study of cytomegalovirus exposure and HLA in healthy donors. With 60 Vbeta and 13 Jbeta primers, the PCR was carried out. Generated by immunoSEQ multiplex PCR, the TCRdb table keeps only in-frame clones and is missing some. The table shows 100,000 to 120,000 clones, with 65% to 85% occurring only once. Sequencing input: PBMCs. These receptors were taken from a man aged 18-30 years in good health and CMV-seronegative.

This chain joins TRBV30 and TRBJ2-7, with TRBD2 identical over 8 bases. Germline CDR1 and CDR2: GTSNPN and SVGIG (reference sequence). The CDR3 length is 14 residues. V lost 2 bases, J lost 6 bases, and 9 bases stayed unmatched. The CDR3 coding sequence is TGTGCCTGGAGTCCCGGACTAGCCGCCGCCGAGCAGTACTTC. The encoded protein is CAWSPGLAAAEQYF.

The rearrangement links TRBV4-3 to TRBJ1-2, with a tentative D call TRBD1 (5 bases). V lost 0 bases to trimming and J lost 7 bases, with 12 bases between them. The germline V gene encodes CDR1 LGHNA and CDR2 YSLEER. The CDR3 spans 14 residues. CDR3 sequence: CASSQDGRGSGYTF. The CDR3 nucleotides are TGCGCCAGCAGCCAAGATGGGAGGGGATCTGGCTACACCTTC.

In nucleotides, the CDR3 is TGTGCCAGCAGCTTAGGGCGGGAGTCGTCCGGGTACGAGCAGTACTTC. It specifies CASSLGRESSGYEQYF. V is TRBV7-9 and J is TRBJ2-7, with 7 bases that match TRBD2. Trimming at V came to 1 base and at J to 4 bases, leaving 10 bases not matched to a gene. CDR1 and CDR2 (germline): SEHNR, FQNEAQ (reference sequence). There are 16 residues in the CDR3.

This sequence joins TRBV11-2 and TRBJ2-3, with 8 positions matching TRBD2. The CDR3 is 16 amino acids. The germline V gene encodes CDR1 SGHAT and CDR2 FQNNGV. Trimming took 0 bases from V and 6 from J; bases not matched to a gene: 8. DNA for the CDR3: TGTGCCAGCAGCTTAGAGTTAGCGGGAAGCAGGGATACGCAGTATTTT. It is translated as CASSLELAGSRDTQYF.

J is TRBJ2-1 and V is TRBV28; 14 positions agree with TRBD2. Germline V gives CDR1 MDHEN, CDR2 SYDVKM. This CDR3 has 16 amino acids. The junction had 8 bases not matched to a gene; V was cut back by 7 bases and J by 6 bases. CDR3 region: CASKRTSGRSVNEQFF. The CDR3 nucleotides are TGTGCCAGCAAGCGGACTAGCGGGAGGTCAGTCAATGAGCAGTTCTTC.

Of note for this clone: At the DNA level, this CDR3 is encoded by other sequences in the same sample as well. V and J are TRBV7-9 and TRBJ1-5, with TRBD1 matching 7 bases. The length of the CDR3 is 13 residues. Germline V gene sequence: CDR1 SEHNR, CDR2 FQNEAQ (reference sequence). With 5 bases clipped from V and 6 bases from J, the junction kept 4 bases outside the gene matches. DNA of the CDR3: TGTGCCAGCAGCCGACAGGGTGGTCAGCCCCAGCATTTT. This encodes CASSRQGGQPQHF.

The chain joins TRBV28 to TRBJ1-5; D is ambiguous. The CDR3 consists of 12 residues. The V end was cut by 8 bases, the J end by 3 bases, with 8 bases between. Germline loops: CDR1 MDHEN, CDR2 SYDVKM. The CDR3: CASEASNQPQHF. CDR3 nucleotides: TGTGCCAGCGAGGCATCCAATCAGCCCCAGCATTTT. The full variable domain, completed using reference TRBV28 and TRBJ1-5, is DVKVTQSSRYLVKRTGEKVFLECVQDMDHENMFWYRQDPGLGLRLIYFSYDVKMKEKGDIPEGYSVSREKKERFSLILESASTNQTSMYLCASEASNQPQHFGDGTRLSIL.

This clone was seen a handful of times. The chain combines TRBV5-6 with TRBJ1-1; 8 nucleotides align to TRBD1. Trimming removed 4 bases from V and 4 bases from J; junction bases left unmatched: 3. Germline loops: CDR1 SGHDT, CDR2 YYEEEE. This CDR3 has 13 residues. The CDR3 DNA reads as TGTGCCAGCAGCGTGGACAGGGCCACTGAAGCTTTCTTT. Its protein is CASSVDRATEAFF.

The chain couples TRBV7-8 to TRBJ2-7, with D tentatively TRBD1 (5 bases). Between the trimmed V and J ends, which lost 3 bases and 3 bases, there was a span of 12 bases. The CDR3 runs to 14 residues. Germline CDR1 reads SGHVS; CDR2 reads FQNEAQ. This chain's CDR3 is CASSLGDRDYEQYF. CDR3 sequence (DNA): TGTGCCAGCAGCTTGGGCGACAGAGACTACGAGCAGTACTTC.

The chain is built from TRBV12-5 and TRBJ2-7; D is unresolved. This CDR3 has 13 amino acids. The V and J ends lost 3 bases and 4 bases respectively, with 10 bases between them. The V gene's germline CDR1 is LGHNT and CDR2 FRNRAP. CDR3 sequence reads: CASGFGVLYEQYF. The CDR3 nucleotides read TGTGCTAGTGGTTTCGGAGTTCTGTACGAGCAGTACTTC.

The chain carries TRBV20-1 and TRBJ2-1; D is uncertain. The length of the CDR3 is 10 residues. Between the trimmed V and J ends, which lost 3 bases and 12 bases, there was a span of 9 bases. CDR1 and CDR2 from the germline V gene are DFQATT and SNEGSKA (reference sequence). As DNA, the CDR3 is TGCAGTGCTAGCCAGTTTTCGCAGTTCTTC. As protein: CSASQFSQFF.

A single count supports this clone. J is TRBJ1-3 and V is TRBV7-2; no firm D call. CDR1 is SGHTA and CDR2 is FQGNSA in the germline V gene. This CDR3 region has 13 residues. Trimming cost V 2 bases and J 0 bases, with 2 bases left between them. CDR3 DNA: TGTGCCAGCAGCTTACACTCTGGAAACACCATATATTTT. Translation gives CASSLHSGNTIYF.

J is TRBJ2-2 and V is TRBV15; D gene uncertain. The V and J ends lost 0 bases and 8 bases respectively, with 7 bases between them. Germline V gives CDR1 LNHNV, CDR2 YYDKDF (reference sequence). The CDR3 has 13 amino acids. The CDR3 spells CATSRDFPGELFF. Written as DNA, the CDR3 is TGTGCCACCAGCAGAGATTTCCCGGGGGAGCTGTTTTTT.

The V gene is TRBV7-2, the J gene TRBJ1-2; 8 nucleotides align to TRBD1. Germline CDR1 SGHTA, CDR2 FQGNSA. CDR3 length equals 14 residues. Trimming took 4 bases from V and 4 from J; bases not matched to a gene: 5. The CDR3, as DNA: TGTGCCAGCAGCTCTCAGGGGGCAGGCTATGGCTACACCTTC. Translating it yields CASSSQGAGYGYTF.

The rearrangement uses TRBV6-5 and TRBJ2-7, with 9 bases aligning to TRBD2. V was clipped by 6 bases and J by 0 bases; unmatched bases: 6. The CDR3 consists of 15 residues. Germline values: CDR1 MNHEY, CDR2 SVGAGI. CDR3 in DNA: TGTGCCAGCAGGTCTAGCGGGATACTCTCCTACGAGCAGTACTTC. Amino acids: CASRSSGILSYEQYF.

The chain couples TRBV7-2 to TRBJ2-7; D perhaps matches TRBD2 (5 bases). CDR1 is SGHTA, CDR2 FQGNSA, per germline. The CDR3 contains 14 residues. Trimming stripped 3 bases from V and 0 bases from J, with 9 bases between. CDR3 in amino acids: CASSLSGYSYEQYF. The DNA of the CDR3 is TGTGCCAGCAGCTTGAGCGGATACTCCTACGAGCAGTACTTC.

The CDR3 sequence is CASSNYVGAEQYF. The CDR3, as DNA: TGCGCCAGCAGCAACTACGTGGGGGCGGAGCAGTACTTC. This chain uses TRBV5-1 with TRBJ2-7; D may be TRBD1 (6 bases). CDR1 is SGHRS and CDR2 is YFSETQ in the germline V gene. The V end lost 4 bases, the J end lost 7 bases, and 15 bases lay between the germline ends. This CDR3 contains 13 residues.

This clone was recorded a few times. The chain has TRBV2 and TRBJ1-4; D not certain. Germline CDR1 and CDR2: SNHLY and FYNNEI. V lost 2 bases and J 0 bases, leaving 7 bases between the germline ends. The CDR3 is 15 residues long. The CDR3 protein is CASSEHGTTNEKLFF. CDR3 DNA sequence: TGTGCCAGCAGTGAACACGGTACAACTAATGAAAAACTGTTTTTT.

The chain uses TRBV7-9 and TRBJ1-3; D remains ambiguous. V lost 6 bases to trimming and J lost 0 bases, with 18 bases between them. Germline V gives CDR1 SEHNR, CDR2 FQNEAQ (reference sequence). The CDR3 runs to 17 residues. Here the CDR3 DNA reads TGTGCCAGCAGTGTAGTGATAACGGTTTACTCTGGAAACACCATATATTTT. This translates into CASSVVITVYSGNTIYF.

This sequence joins TRBV27 and TRBJ1-5; D is unresolved. This CDR3 has 14 amino acids. In germline, CDR1 is MNHEY, CDR2 SMNVEV (reference sequence). V lost 6 bases and J 3 bases, leaving 12 bases between the germline ends. CDR3 coding DNA: TGTGCCAGCAGGGTTGTGGGAGCCAATCAGCCCCAGCATTTT. This translates into CASRVVGANQPQHF.

The gene calls are TRBV27 and TRBJ1-5, with TRBD1 as a possible D gene (6 bases). V lost 6 bases, J lost 4 bases, and 16 bases lay in between. The CDR3 loop spans 15 amino acids. Germline V CDR1 and CDR2: MNHEY, SMNVEV (reference sequence). As DNA, the CDR3 is TGTGCCAGCAGCACCCAATGGGGGCTTAATCAGCCCCAGCATTTT. It yields the protein CASSTQWGLNQPQHF.

J is TRBJ2-7 and V is TRBV5-6; 9 bases map to TRBD2. The length of the CDR3 is 15 residues. The germline V gene has CDR1 SGHDT and CDR2 YYEEEE. V dropped 3 bases and J dropped 0; count of bases not matched to a gene: 4. CDR3: CASSWMTSGSYEQYF. Here the CDR3 DNA reads TGTGCCAGCAGCTGGATGACTAGCGGCTCCTACGAGCAGTACTTC.

This clone was picked up one time. The chain uses TRBV5-1 and TRBJ2-2, with 7 nucleotides matching TRBD2. The germline V gene encodes CDR1 SGHRS and CDR2 YFSETQ. V dropped 6 bases and J dropped 13; count of bases not matched to a gene: 24. This CDR3 comprises 17 residues. Written as DNA, the CDR3 is TGCGCCAGCACCCCCGGACTAGATTTCTCCGAGGGCTCTGGGCTGTTTTTT. It translates to CASTPGLDFSEGSGLFF.

The chain uses TRBV12-5 and TRBJ2-7; D is perhaps TRBD2 (6 bases). Germline CDR1 reads LGHNT; CDR2 reads FRNRAP. This CDR3 is 17 amino acids long. The V end lost 5 bases, the J end lost 4 bases, and 24 bases lay between the germline ends. CDR3 protein: CASGMRIAGGRGYEQYF. The CDR3 bases are TGTGCTAGTGGTATGCGCATAGCCGGGGGACGGGGGTACGAGCAGTACTTC.

The chain couples TRBV10-2 to TRBJ1-1; 7 nucleotides match TRBD1. V shed 8 bases, J shed 3 bases, and the junction held 12 bases outside the gene matches. The CDR3 sequence is 15 residues long. Germline V gene sequence: CDR1 WSHSY, CDR2 SAAADI. For the CDR3, the DNA is TGCGCCAGCGGGCGAACAGGGGTTGTGGACACTGAAGCTTTCTTT. As protein: CASGRTGVVDTEAFF.